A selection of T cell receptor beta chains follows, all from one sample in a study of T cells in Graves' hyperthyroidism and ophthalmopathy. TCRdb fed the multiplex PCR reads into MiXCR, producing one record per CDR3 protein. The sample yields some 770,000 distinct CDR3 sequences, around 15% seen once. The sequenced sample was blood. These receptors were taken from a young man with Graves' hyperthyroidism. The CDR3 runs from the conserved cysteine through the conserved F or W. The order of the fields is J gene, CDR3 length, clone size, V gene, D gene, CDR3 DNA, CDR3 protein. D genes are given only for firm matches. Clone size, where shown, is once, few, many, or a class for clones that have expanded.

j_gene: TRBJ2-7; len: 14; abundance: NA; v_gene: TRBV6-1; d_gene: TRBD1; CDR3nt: TGTGCCAGCAGAAGGACAGGGAAGGCCTACGAGCAGTACTTC; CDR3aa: CASRRTGKAYEQYF
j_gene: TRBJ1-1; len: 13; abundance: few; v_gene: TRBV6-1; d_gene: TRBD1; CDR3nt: TGTGCCAGCAGGCCAGGGGGCCTCGCTGAAGCTTTCTTT; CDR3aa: CASRPGGLAEAFF
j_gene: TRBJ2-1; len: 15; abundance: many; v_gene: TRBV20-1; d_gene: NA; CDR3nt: TGCAGTGCTAGAGGCCTAGCGCCACTCTACAATGAGCAGTTCTTC; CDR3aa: CSARGLAPLYNEQFF
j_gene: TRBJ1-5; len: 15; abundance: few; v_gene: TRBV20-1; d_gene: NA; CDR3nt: TGCAGTGCTAGAGCACTCCCAGATAGCAATCAGCCCCAGCATTTT; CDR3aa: CSARALPDSNQPQHF
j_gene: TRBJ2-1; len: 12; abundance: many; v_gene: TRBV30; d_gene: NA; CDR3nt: TGTGCCTGGAGGGGTGGTTTTGTTGAGCAGTTCTTC; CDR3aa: CAWRGGFVEQFF
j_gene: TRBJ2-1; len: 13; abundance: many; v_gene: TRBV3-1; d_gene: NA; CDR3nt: TGTGCCAGCAGCCGCGCGAATTACAATGAGCAGTTCTTC; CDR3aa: CASSRANYNEQFF
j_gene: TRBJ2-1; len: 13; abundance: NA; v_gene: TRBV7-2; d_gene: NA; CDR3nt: TGTGCCAGCAGCCTACGGGCCGGCAGTGAGCAGTTCTTC; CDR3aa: CASSLRAGSEQFF
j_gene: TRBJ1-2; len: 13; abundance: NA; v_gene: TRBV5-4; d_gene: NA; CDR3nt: TGTGCCAGCAGGCGGGGGGGGGCGCATGGCTACACCTTC; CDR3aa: CASRRGGAHGYTF
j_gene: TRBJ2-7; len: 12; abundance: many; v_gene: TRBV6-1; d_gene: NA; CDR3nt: TGTGCCAGCAGTGAAAATTTCTACGAGCAGTACTTC; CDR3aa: CASSENFYEQYF
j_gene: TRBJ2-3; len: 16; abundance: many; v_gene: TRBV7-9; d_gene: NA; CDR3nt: TGTGCCAGCATAAGGTACCTAGGGGCCCGAACAGATACGCAGTATTTT; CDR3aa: CASIRYLGARTDTQYF
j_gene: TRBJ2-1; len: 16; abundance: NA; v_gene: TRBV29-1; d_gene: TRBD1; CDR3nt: TGCAGCGTTCCGGGACAGGGTATACGCTCCTACAATGAGCAGTTCTTC; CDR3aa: CSVPGQGIRSYNEQFF
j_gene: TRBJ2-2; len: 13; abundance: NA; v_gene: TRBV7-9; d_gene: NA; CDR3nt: TGTGCCAGCAGCGGTCACGTTACCGGGGAGCTGTTTTTT; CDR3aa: CASSGHVTGELFF
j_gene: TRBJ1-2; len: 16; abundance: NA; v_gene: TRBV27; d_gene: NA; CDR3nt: TGTGCCAGTAAAACATTGAACGGTGGGGCTGGCTATGGCTACACCTTC; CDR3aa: CASKTLNGGAGYGYTF
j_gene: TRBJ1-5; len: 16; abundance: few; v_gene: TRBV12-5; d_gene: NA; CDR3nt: TGTGCTAGTGGTTTGGTCGCGCAGGGAGGCAATCAGCCCCAGCATTTT; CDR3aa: CASGLVAQGGNQPQHF
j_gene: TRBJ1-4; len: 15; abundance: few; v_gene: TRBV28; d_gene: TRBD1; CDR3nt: TGTGCCAGCGGGGGACAGGCAGCAACTAATGAAAAACTGTTTTTT; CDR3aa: CASGGQAATNEKLFF
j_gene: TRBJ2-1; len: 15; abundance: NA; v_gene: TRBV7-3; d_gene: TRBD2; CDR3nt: TGTGCCAGCAGCTCAGCGGGAGGGCCTTTGAATGAGCAGTTCTTC; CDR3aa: CASSSAGGPLNEQFF
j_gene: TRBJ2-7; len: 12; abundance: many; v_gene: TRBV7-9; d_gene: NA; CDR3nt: TGTGCCAGCTTAACGAAGACCGGCGAGCAGTACTTC; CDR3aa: CASLTKTGEQYF
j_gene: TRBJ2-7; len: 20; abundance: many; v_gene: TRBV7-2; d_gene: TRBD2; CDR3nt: TGTGCCAGCAGCTTAGCGGTGAGGAGGGCTAGCGGGAGATCGGCCTACGAGCAGTACTTC; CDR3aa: CASSLAVRRASGRSAYEQYF
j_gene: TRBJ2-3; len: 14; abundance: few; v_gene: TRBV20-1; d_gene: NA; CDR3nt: TGCAGTGCTAGAGCCCCAAGAGGGACTGTTACGCAGTATTTT; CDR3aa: CSARAPRGTVTQYF
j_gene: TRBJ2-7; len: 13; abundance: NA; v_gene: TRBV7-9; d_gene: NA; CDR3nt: TGTGCCAGCAGCTTTACCAAAGCCTACGAGCAGTACTTC; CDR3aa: CASSFTKAYEQYF
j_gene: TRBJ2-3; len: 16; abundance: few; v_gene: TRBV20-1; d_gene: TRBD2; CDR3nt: TGCAGTGCTAGGGCTAGCGGGAGGACTAGCACAGATACGCAGTATTTT; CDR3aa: CSARASGRTSTDTQYF
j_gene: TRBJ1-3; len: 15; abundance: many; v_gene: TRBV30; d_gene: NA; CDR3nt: TGTGCCTGGATCCGGGACACCGAATCTGGAAACACCATATATTTT; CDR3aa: CAWIRDTESGNTIYF
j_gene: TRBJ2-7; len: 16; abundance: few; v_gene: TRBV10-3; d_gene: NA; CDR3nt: TGTGCCATCAGTGACACAACTACAGGATCCCAATACGAGCAGTACTTC; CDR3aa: CAISDTTTGSQYEQYF
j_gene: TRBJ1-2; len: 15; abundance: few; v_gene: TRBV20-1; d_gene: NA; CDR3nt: TGCAGTGCTGGACCCGACGGATGGGACAACTATGGCTACACCTTC; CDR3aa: CSAGPDGWDNYGYTF
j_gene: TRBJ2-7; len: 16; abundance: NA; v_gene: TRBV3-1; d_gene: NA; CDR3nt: TGTGCCAGCAGCCCAGCCGTAGGGATACCACTATACGAGCAGTACTTC; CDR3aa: CASSPAVGIPLYEQYF
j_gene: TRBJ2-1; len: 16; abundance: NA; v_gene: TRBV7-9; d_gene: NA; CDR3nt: TGTGCCAGCAGCCATCCAAGACAGGAGGGAACCAATGAGCAGTTCTTC; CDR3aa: CASSHPRQEGTNEQFF
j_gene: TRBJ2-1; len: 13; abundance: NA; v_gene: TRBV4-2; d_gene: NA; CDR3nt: TGTGCCAGCAGCCAAGAGCTACGCAATGAGCAGTTCTTC; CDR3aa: CASSQELRNEQFF
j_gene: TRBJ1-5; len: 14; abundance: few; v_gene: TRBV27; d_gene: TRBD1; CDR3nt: TGTGCCAGCGCACAGGGGCTGGCCAATCAGCCCCAGCATTTT; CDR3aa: CASAQGLANQPQHF
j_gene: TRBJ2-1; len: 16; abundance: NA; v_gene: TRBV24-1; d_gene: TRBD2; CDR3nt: TGTGCCACCAGTGATCCTCTAGCGGGAGGTATAAATGAGCAGTTCTTC; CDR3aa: CATSDPLAGGINEQFF
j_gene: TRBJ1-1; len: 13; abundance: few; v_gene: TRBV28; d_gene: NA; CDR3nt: TGTGCCAGCAGTTTATTATCGGACATTGAAGCTTTCTTT; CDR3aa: CASSLLSDIEAFF
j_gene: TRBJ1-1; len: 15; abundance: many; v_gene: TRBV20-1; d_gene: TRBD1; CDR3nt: TGCAGTGCTAGTTTTGGACAGGTCATGAACACTGAAGCTTTCTTT; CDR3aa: CSASFGQVMNTEAFF
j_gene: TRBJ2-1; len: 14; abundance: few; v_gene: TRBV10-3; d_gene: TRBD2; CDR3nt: TGTGCCATCAGGAAAACTAGCGGGAGGAATGAGCAGTTCTTC; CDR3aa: CAIRKTSGRNEQFF
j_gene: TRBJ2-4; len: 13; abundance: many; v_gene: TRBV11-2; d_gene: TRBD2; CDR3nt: TGTGCCAGCAGCTTGGAAGCGGGGGGAATTCAGTACTTC; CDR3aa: CASSLEAGGIQYF
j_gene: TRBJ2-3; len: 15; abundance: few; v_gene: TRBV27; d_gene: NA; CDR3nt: TGTGCCAGCAGTCCCCGGCGGGGCCGCACAGATACGCAGTATTTT; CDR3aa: CASSPRRGRTDTQYF
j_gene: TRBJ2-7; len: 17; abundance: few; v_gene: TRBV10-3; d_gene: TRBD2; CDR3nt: TGTGCCATCAGTGACGGACTAGCGGGAGGGCCGTCCTACGAGCAGTACTTC; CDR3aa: CAISDGLAGGPSYEQYF
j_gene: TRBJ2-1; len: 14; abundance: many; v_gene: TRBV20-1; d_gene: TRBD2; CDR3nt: TGCAGTGCCCCCGATAGCGGGAGGCCATATGAGCAGTTCTTC; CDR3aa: CSAPDSGRPYEQFF
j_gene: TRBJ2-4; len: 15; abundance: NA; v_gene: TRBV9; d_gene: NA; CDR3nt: TGTGCCAGCAGCGAATTTGGGGGCGTCCCAAACATTCAGTACTTC; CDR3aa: CASSEFGGVPNIQYF
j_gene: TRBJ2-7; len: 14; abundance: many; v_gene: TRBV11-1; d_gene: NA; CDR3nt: TGTGCCAGCAGCTTTTACAGTGGGGATTACGAGCAGTACTTC; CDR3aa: CASSFYSGDYEQYF
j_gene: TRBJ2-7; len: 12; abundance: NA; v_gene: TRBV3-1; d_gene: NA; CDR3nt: TGTGCCAGCAGCCGTCCGGACTACGAGCAGTACTTC; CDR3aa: CASSRPDYEQYF
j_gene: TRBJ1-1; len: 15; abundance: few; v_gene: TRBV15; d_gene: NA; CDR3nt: TGTGCCACCAGCATATCCCCCAACGGGAACACTGAAGCTTTCTTT; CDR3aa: CATSISPNGNTEAFF
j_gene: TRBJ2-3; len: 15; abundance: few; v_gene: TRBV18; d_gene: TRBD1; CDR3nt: TGTGCCAGCTCACCAACAGGGGCGGACACAGATACGCAGTATTTT; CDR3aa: CASSPTGADTDTQYF
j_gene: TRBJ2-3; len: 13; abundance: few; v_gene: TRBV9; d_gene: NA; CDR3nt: TGTGCCAGCAGGCTCGACAGCGCCGATACGCAGTATTTT; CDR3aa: CASRLDSADTQYF
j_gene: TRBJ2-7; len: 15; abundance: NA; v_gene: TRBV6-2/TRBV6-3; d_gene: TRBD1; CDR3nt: TGTGCCAGCAGTTTCGGGACAGGAGCCTTCTACGAGCAGTACTTC; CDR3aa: CASSFGTGAFYEQYF
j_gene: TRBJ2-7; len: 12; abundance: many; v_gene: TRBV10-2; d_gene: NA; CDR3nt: TGCGCCAGCACCGAAGGAGGGTACGAGCAGTACTTC; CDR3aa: CASTEGGYEQYF
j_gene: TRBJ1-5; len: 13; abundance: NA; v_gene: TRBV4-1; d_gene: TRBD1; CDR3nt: TGCGCCAGCAGCCGGCAGCCGGACAGGGGGAAGCATTTT; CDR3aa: CASSRQPDRGKHF
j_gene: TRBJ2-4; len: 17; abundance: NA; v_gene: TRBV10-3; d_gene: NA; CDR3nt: TGTGCCATCAGTGAGTCTTTTGGGAGACTAGCCAAAAACATTCAGTACTTC; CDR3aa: CAISESFGRLAKNIQYF
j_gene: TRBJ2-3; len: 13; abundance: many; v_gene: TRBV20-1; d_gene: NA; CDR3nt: TGCAGTGCTAGGGGGCTAGCGATAGATACGCAGTATTTT; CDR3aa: CSARGLAIDTQYF
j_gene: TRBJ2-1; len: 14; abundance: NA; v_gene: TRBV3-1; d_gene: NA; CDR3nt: TGTGCCAGCAGCCACCGGGTTAGAAACAATGAGCAGTTCTTC; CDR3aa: CASSHRVRNNEQFF
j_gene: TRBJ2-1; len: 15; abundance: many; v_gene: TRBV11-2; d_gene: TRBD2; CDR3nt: TGTGCCAGCAGCTTAGAGACTAGCGGGATAAATGAGCAGTTCTTC; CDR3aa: CASSLETSGINEQFF
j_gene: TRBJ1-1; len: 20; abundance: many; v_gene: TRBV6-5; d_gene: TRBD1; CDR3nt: TGTGCCAGCAGTTACTCGACCATCGACAGGGTGAGGACGCTGAGGACTGAAGCTTTCTTT; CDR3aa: CASSYSTIDRVRTLRTEAFF
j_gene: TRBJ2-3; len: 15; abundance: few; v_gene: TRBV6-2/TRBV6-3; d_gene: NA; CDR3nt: TGTGCCAGCAGTTCCGCCCTCCGAGTCGCAGATACGCAGTATTTT; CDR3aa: CASSSALRVADTQYF